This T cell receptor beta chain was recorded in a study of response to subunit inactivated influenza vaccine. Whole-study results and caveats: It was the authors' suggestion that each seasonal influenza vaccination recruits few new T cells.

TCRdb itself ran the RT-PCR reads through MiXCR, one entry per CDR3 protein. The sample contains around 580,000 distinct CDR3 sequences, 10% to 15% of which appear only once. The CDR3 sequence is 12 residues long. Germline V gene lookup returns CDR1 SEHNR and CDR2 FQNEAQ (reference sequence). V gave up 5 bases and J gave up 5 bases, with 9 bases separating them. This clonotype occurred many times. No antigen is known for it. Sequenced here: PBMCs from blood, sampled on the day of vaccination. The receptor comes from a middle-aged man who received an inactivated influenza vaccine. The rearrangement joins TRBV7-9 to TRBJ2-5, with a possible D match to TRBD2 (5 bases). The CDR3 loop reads CASSPGSETQYF. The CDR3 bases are TGTGCCAGCAGCCCGGGGTCGGAGACCCAGTACTTC.